The 24 T cell receptor beta chains presented below share a single source sample, sequenced in a study of control samples from healthy donors and cancer patients. Generated by immunoSEQ multiplex PCR, the TCRdb table keeps only in-frame clones and is missing some. The data contain roughly 120,000 clones, approximately 94% of them seen just once; the ten biggest clones take up about 3.6%. Sample: blood. The source is a young man in good health.

This clone came up once. The chain couples TRBV5-1 to TRBJ2-5; the match to TRBD1 covers 11 bases. Germline V lookup: CDR1 SGHRS, CDR2 YFSETQ. The CDR3 length is 18 residues. The trim removed 1 base at V and 5 bases at J, leaving 13 bases unmatched. In nucleotides, the CDR3 is TGCGCCAGCAGCTTGAAGGGACAGGGGGTTATCAGTCCGGAGACCCAGTACTTC. It specifies CASSLKGQGVISPETQYF.

This chain links TRBV19 with TRBJ2-1; TRBD2 aligns across 7 bases. The CDR3 spans 12 residues. V was clipped by 8 bases and J by 5 bases; unmatched bases: 3. Germline V gene data show CDR1 as LNHDA and CDR2 as SQIVND (reference sequence). CDR3 loop: CASAAGNNEQFF. CDR3 DNA sequence: TGTGCCAGTGCAGCGGGAAACAATGAGCAGTTCTTC.

This chain links TRBV11-2 with TRBJ2-1; perhaps TRBD2 as D (5 bases). The germline V and J ends were trimmed by 5 bases and 2 bases, with 19 bases remaining between them. The CDR3 consists of 17 residues. CDR1 and CDR2 from the germline V gene are SGHAT and FQNNGV. CDR3 in amino acids: CASSLHPRVLTYNEQFF. The CDR3 region has the DNA TGTGCCAGCAGCCTCCATCCGAGGGTTCTGACCTACAATGAGCAGTTCTTC.

V is TRBV6-2 or TRBV6-3 and J is TRBJ1-5; 9 bases agree with TRBD1. Germline values: CDR1 MNHEY, CDR2 SVGEGT. The CDR3 is 15 residues long. The V segment lost 5 bases and the J segment 7 bases; nucleotides outside the gene matches: 9. CDR3 protein: CASSLTGGAEQPQHF. The DNA for the CDR3 is TGTGCCAGCAGTCTCACAGGGGGCGCAGAACAGCCCCAGCATTTT.

The DNA of the CDR3 is TGTGCCAGCAGTTTATCAGGACAGAACACTGAAGCTTTCTTT. Protein sequence: CASSLSGQNTEAFF. The chain links TRBV27 to TRBJ1-1, with D possibly TRBD1 on 5 matching bases. The CDR3 runs to 14 residues. Trimming shortened V by 0 bases and J by 1 base, and 6 bases separated the two germline ends. Germline CDR1 MNHEY, CDR2 SMNVEV (reference sequence).

This clone was observed a handful of times. The chain is built from TRBV4-3 and TRBJ1-2; D not resolved. Germline CDR1 and CDR2: LGHNA and YSLEER. The CDR3 spans 14 residues. Trimming left V 3 bases short and J 4 bases short, with 12 bases between. In DNA, the CDR3 is TGCGCCAGCAGCCACGCCGACCCATCCTATGGCTACACCTTC. Its protein product is CASSHADPSYGYTF.

This clone was observed once. The chain uses TRBV5-1 and TRBJ2-3, with TRBD2 identical over 8 bases. The CDR3 loop spans 14 amino acids. The V and J ends lost 5 bases and 6 bases, in that order; junction bases with no gene match: 8. CDR1 SGHRS and CDR2 YFSETQ come from the germline V gene. CDR3 coding DNA: TGCGCCAGCAGTCGGGGGGGTCCCCGGGATACGCAGTATTTT. It is translated as CASSRGGPRDTQYF.

This clone was counted once. The rearrangement links TRBV2 to TRBJ1-2; 7 bases are a match to TRBD1. There are 13 residues in the CDR3. J lost 5 bases, V lost 6 bases, and 6 bases had no gene match. In germline, CDR1 is SNHLY, CDR2 FYNNEI. The CDR3: CASRATGVYGYTF. The CDR3 DNA reads TGTGCCAGCAGGGCAACAGGGGTATATGGCTACACCTTC. Based on the CDR3 plus reference TRBV2 and TRBJ1-2, the full variable domain is EPEVTQTPSHQVTQMGQEVILRCVPISNHLYFYWYRQILGQKVEFLVSFYNNEISEKSEIFDDQFSVERPDGSNFTLKIRSTKLEDSAMYFCASRATGVYGYTFGSGTRLTVV.

The chain joins TRBV19 to TRBJ1-6; D possibly corresponds to TRBD1 (5 bases). V was shortened by 6 bases and J by 1 base, with 7 bases between the two germline ends. The germline CDR1 and CDR2 sequences are LNHDA and SQIVND (reference sequence). This CDR3 comprises 14 residues. The CDR3 here is CASRRQSYNSPLHF. CDR3 sequence (DNA): TGTGCCAGTAGGCGACAGTCCTATAATTCACCCCTCCACTTT.

As for this clone: Other nucleotide sequences from this sample produce the same CDR3. J is TRBJ1-1 and V is TRBV6-2 or TRBV6-3; D ambiguous. Trimming pared 0 bases from V and 7 bases from J, leaving 12 bases between. This CDR3 has 14 amino acids. CDR1 and CDR2 (germline): MNHEY, SVGEGT. The CDR3 DNA reads as TGTGCCAGCAGTTACTCGGGCAAGCTGAGTGAAGCTTTCTTT. It specifies CASSYSGKLSEAFF.

The chain is built from TRBV12-3 or TRBV12-4 and TRBJ1-1; possibly TRBD1 for D (5 bases). This CDR3 has 12 amino acids. Between the trimmed V and J ends, which lost 3 bases and 11 bases, there was a span of 13 bases. The CDR3 sequence: CASSFRGVVAFF. CDR3 bases: TGTGCCAGCAGTTTCAGAGGGGTGGTGGCTTTCTTT.

The chain is built from TRBV6-5 and TRBJ2-3; the match to TRBD1 covers 9 bases. CDR1 and CDR2 (germline): MNHEY, SVGAGI. The V and J ends lost 2 bases and 3 bases, in that order; junction bases with no gene match: 6. The CDR3 totals 16 residues. CDR3 in DNA: TGTGCCAGCAGTTACAGGAGACAGGGGGGTACAGATACGCAGTATTTT. Translation gives CASSYRRQGGTDTQYF.

The chain employs TRBV27 and TRBJ1-5; 7 nucleotides align to TRBD1. The CDR3 is 19 residues long. Trimming at V came to 4 bases and at J to 0 bases, leaving 15 bases not matched to a gene. CDR1 and CDR2 (germline): MNHEY, SMNVEV (reference sequence). The CDR3 reads CASSSHTGASRYSNQPQHF. As DNA, the CDR3 is TGTGCCAGCAGTTCGCACACAGGGGCGTCCCGATATAGCAATCAGCCCCAGCATTTT.

J is TRBJ2-7 and V is TRBV7-9, with 8 bases lining up with TRBD1. CDR1 and CDR2 (germline): SEHNR, FQNEAQ (reference sequence). V dropped 6 bases and J dropped 4; count of bases not matched to a gene: 5. This CDR3 comprises 13 residues. CDR3 protein: CASSSGGAYEQYF. CDR3 DNA sequence: TGTGCCAGCAGTTCAGGGGGCGCGTACGAGCAGTACTTC.

The V and J genes are TRBV7-2 and TRBJ1-5; 9 bases are shared with TRBD1. This CDR3 comprises 14 residues. Germline V gene sequence: CDR1 SGHTA, CDR2 FQGNSA. The junction had 3 bases not matched to a gene; V was cut back by 5 bases and J by 4 bases. The CDR3 reads CASSPTGGNQPQHF. The CDR3 nucleotides read TGTGCCAGCAGCCCGACAGGGGGGAATCAGCCCCAGCATTTT.

The chain is built from TRBV28 and TRBJ1-5, with D possibly being TRBD1 (6 bases). The germline V gene has CDR1 MDHEN and CDR2 SYDVKM. Trimming took 6 bases from V and 0 from J, leaving 18 bases between them. The CDR3 runs 17 residues. CDR3: CASSAAPGQDSNQPQHF. In DNA form, the CDR3 reads TGTGCCAGCAGCGCAGCACCGGGACAAGATAGCAATCAGCCCCAGCATTTT.

This chain links TRBV27 with TRBJ2-7; 10 bases agree with TRBD2. The CDR3 has 15 residues. J lost 2 bases, V lost 4 bases, and 5 bases had no gene match. Germline CDR1 and CDR2: MNHEY and SMNVEV (reference sequence). The CDR3 loop is CASSSLAGATYEQYF. CDR3 coding DNA: TGTGCCAGCAGTTCCCTAGCGGGGGCCACCTACGAGCAGTACTTC.

The chain couples TRBV7-2 to TRBJ2-2; TRBD2 aligns across 12 bases. Germline V CDR1 and CDR2: SGHTA, FQGNSA. This CDR3 spans 15 amino acids. Trimming at V came to 6 bases and at J to 6 bases, leaving 5 bases not matched to a gene. CDR3 loop: CASRLAGGHAGELFF. CDR3 DNA: TGTGCCAGCAGGCTAGCGGGGGGGCATGCCGGGGAGCTGTTTTTT.

This clone was observed once. At one end the junction does not follow the germline gene, possibly because of a read error. The chain is built from TRBV30 and TRBJ2-2; D ambiguous. The germline CDR1 and CDR2 sequences are GTSNPN and SVGIG (reference sequence). CDR3 length equals 13 residues. CDR3 sequence reads: CARSLSISGELFF. The CDR3 coding sequence is TGTGCCCGGAGTTTGTCGATTTCCGGGGAGCTGTTTTTT.

The DNA for the CDR3 is TGTGCCACCAGTGATTACGACCAATGGGAGACCCAGTACTTC. Residues: CATSDYDQWETQYF. This chain links TRBV24-1 with TRBJ2-5; D remains ambiguous. CDR1 KGHDR and CDR2 SFDVKD come from the germline V gene. The CDR3 runs 14 residues. Trimming pared 2 bases from V and 5 bases from J, leaving 11 bases between.

This chain connects TRBV19 to TRBJ1-5, with 8 bases that match TRBD1. This CDR3 contains 16 residues. CDR1 and CDR2 from the germline V gene are LNHDA and SQIVND (reference sequence). V was clipped by 6 bases and J by 2 bases; unmatched bases: 9. The CDR3 protein is CASSKWETGGNQPQHF. The CDR3 DNA reads as TGTGCCAGTAGCAAGTGGGAGACAGGGGGCAATCAGCCCCAGCATTTT. The full variable domain, its missing parts supplied by reference TRBV19 and TRBJ1-5, is DGGITQSPKYLFRKEGQNVTLSCEQNLNHDAMYWYRQDPGQGLRLIYYSQIVNDFQKGDIAEGYSVSREKKESFPLTVTSAQKNPTAFYLCASSKWETGGNQPQHFGDGTRLSIL.

The rearrangement links TRBV28 to TRBJ2-1; 7 positions agree with TRBD2. Germline CDR1 is MDHEN and CDR2 is SYDVKM. This CDR3 has 14 residues. The junction had 3 bases not matched to a gene; V was cut back by 4 bases and J by 3 bases. The CDR3 DNA sequence: TGTGCCAGCAGTTCGGCTAGCGGCTACAATGAGCAGTTCTTC. Translating it yields CASSSASGYNEQFF.

The chain carries TRBV24-1 and TRBJ2-3, with a weak D call TRBD1 (6 bases). Looked up from germline, CDR1 is KGHDR and CDR2 is SFDVKD. The CDR3 has 14 amino acids. Trimming cost V 1 base and J 4 bases, with 8 bases left between them. CDR3 DNA: TGTGCCACCAGTGATTTAGACAGGCCAGATACGCAGTATTTT. This sequence encodes CATSDLDRPDTQYF.

The V gene is TRBV5-1, the J gene TRBJ2-2, with 8 bases matching TRBD1. Germline CDR1 reads SGHRS; CDR2 reads YFSETQ. V shed 2 bases, J shed 6 bases, and the junction held 3 bases outside the gene matches. This CDR3 spans 14 amino acids. The CDR3 sequence: CASSFFRGPGELFF. The CDR3 bases are TGCGCCAGCAGCTTTTTCAGGGGGCCCGGGGAGCTGTTTTTT.